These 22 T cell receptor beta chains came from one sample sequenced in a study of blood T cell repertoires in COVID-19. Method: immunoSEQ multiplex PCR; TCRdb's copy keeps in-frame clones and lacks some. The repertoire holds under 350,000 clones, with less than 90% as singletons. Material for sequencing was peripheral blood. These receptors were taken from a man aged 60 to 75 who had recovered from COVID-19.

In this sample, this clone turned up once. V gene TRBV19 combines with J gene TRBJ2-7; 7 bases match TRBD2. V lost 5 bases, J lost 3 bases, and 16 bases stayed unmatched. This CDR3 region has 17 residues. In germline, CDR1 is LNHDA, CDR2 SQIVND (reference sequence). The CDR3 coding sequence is TGTGCCAGTAGTCTCGCCGGGGGGAAAGGATCACTCTACGAGCAGTACTTC. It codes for CASSLAGGKGSLYEQYF.

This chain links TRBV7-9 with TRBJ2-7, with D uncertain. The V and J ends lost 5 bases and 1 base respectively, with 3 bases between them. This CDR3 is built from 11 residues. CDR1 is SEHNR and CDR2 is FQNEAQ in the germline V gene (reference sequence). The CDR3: CASSHSYEQYF. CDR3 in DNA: TGTGCCAGCAGCCATTCCTACGAGCAGTACTTC.

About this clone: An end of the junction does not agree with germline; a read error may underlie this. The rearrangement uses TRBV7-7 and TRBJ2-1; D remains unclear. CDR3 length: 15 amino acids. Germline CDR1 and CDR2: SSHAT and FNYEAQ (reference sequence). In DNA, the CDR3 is TGTGCTAGCAGCTTAGGAAAGTCAGAAGTAAATGAGCAGTTCTTC. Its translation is CASSLGKSEVNEQFF.

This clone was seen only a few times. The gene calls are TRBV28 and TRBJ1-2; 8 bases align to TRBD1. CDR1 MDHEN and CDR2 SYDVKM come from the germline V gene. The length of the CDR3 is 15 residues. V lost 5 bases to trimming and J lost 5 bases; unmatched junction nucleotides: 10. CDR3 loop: CASSTPGQDRYGYTF. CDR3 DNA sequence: TGTGCCAGCAGTACACCGGGACAGGATCGGTATGGCTACACCTTC.

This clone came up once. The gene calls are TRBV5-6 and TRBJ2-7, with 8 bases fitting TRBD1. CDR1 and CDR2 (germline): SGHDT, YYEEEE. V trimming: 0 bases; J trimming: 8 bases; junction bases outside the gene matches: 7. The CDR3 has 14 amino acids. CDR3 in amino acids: CASSLVGAGGKQYF. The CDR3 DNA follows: TGTGCCAGCAGCTTGGTGGGAGCAGGGGGCAAGCAGTACTTC.

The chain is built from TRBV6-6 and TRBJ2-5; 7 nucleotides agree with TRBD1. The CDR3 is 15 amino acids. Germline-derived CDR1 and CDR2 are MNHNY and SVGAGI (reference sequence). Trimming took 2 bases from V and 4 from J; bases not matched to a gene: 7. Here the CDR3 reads CASSYTTGDGETQYF. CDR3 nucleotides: TGTGCCAGCAGTTACACTACAGGGGATGGAGAGACCCAGTACTTC.

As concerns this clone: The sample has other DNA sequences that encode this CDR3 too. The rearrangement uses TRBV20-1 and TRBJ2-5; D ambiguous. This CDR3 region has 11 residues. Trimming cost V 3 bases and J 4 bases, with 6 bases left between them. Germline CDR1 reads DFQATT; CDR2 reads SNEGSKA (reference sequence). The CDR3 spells CSARAGETQYF. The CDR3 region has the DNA TGCAGTGCTAGGGCTGGAGAGACCCAGTACTTC.

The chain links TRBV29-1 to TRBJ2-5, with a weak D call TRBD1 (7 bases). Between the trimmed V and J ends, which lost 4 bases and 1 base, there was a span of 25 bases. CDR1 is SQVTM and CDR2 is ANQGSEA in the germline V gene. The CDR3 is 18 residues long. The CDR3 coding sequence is TGCAGCGTTGGGAGGGGACAGATGAACACGAATATCCAAGAGACCCAGTACTTC. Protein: CSVGRGQMNTNIQETQYF.

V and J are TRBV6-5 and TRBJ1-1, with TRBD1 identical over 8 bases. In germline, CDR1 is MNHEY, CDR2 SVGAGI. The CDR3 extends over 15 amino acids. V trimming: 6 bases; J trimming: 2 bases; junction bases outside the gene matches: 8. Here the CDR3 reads CASRDTGGKNTEAFF. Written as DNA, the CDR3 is TGTGCCAGCAGAGATACAGGGGGTAAAAACACTGAAGCTTTCTTT.

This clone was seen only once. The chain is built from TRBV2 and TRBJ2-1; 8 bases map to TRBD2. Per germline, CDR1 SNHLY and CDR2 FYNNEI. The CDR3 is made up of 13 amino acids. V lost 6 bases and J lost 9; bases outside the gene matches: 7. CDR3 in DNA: TGTGCCAGCAGACTAGCGGACCTCGGTGAGCAGTTCTTC. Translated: CASRLADLGEQFF. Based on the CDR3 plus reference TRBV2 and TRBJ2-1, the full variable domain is EPEVTQTPSHQVTQMGQEVILRCVPISNHLYFYWYRQILGQKVEFLVSFYNNEISEKSEIFDDQFSVERPDGSNFTLKIRSTKLEDSAMYFCASRLADLGEQFFGPGTRLTVL.

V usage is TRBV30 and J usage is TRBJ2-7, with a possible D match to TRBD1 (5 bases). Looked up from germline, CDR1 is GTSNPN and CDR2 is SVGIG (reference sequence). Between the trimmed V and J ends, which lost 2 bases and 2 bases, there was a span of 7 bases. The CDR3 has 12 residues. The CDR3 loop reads CAWSIGAYEQYF. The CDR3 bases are TGTGCCTGGAGTATAGGGGCCTACGAGCAGTACTTC.

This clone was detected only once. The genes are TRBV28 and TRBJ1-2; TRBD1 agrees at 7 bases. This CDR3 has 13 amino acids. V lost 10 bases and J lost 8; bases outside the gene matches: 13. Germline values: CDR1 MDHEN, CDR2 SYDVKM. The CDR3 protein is CATGQEFRRGYTF. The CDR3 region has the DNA TGTGCCACCGGACAGGAGTTTCGGCGGGGCTACACCTTC.

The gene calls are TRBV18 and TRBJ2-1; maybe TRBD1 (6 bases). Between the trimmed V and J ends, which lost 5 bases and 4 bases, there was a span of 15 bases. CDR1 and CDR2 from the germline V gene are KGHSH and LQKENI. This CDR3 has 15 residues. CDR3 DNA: TGTGCCAGCTCATCCCAGGGGTCCCGTTACAATGAGCAGTTCTTC. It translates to CASSSQGSRYNEQFF.

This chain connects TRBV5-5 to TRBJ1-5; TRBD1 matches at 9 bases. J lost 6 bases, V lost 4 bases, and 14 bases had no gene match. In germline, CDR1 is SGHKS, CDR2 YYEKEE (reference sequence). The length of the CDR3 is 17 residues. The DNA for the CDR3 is TGTGCCAGCAGCCCAACCTCCGGGACAGGGACTTCTCAGCCCCAGCATTTT. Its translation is CASSPTSGTGTSQPQHF.

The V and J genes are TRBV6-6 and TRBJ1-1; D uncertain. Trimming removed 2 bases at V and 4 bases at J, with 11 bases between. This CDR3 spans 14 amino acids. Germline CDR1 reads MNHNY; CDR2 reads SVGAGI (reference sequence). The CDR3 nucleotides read TGTGCCAGCAGTTACCTAGTGGTAGGCACTGAAGCTTTCTTT. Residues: CASSYLVVGTEAFF.

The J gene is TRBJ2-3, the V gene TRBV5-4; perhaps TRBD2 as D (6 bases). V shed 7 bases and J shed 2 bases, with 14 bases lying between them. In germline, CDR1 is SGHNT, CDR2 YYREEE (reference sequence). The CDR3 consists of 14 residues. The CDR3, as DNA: TGTGCCAGCGCCCGGGACTCCAACACAGATACGCAGTATTTT. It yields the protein CASARDSNTDTQYF.

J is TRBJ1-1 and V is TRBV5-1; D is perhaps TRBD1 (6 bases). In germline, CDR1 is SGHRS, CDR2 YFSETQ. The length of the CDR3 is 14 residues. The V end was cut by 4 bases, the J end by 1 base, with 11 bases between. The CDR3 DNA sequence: TGCGCCAGCAGCCTGGGGGGCACGAACACTGAAGCTTTCTTT. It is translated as CASSLGGTNTEAFF. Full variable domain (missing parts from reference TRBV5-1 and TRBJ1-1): KAGVTQTPRYLIKTRGQQVTLSCSPISGHRSVSWYQQTPGQGLQFLFEYFSETQRNKGNFPGRFSGRQFSNSRSEMNVSTLELGDSALYLCASSLGGTNTEAFFGQGTRLTVV.

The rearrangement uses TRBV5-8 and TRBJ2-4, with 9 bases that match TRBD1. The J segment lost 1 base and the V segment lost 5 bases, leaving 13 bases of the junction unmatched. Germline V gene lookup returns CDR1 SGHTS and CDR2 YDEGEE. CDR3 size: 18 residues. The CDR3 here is CASRNPGQGILAKNIQYF. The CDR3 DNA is TGTGCCAGCAGAAACCCGGGACAGGGAATACTTGCCAAAAACATTCAGTACTTC.

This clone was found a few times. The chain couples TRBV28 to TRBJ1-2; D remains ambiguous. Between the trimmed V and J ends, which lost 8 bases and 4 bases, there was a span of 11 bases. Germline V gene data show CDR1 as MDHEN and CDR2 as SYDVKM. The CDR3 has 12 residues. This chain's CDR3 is CASYTSGYGYTF. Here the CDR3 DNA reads TGTGCCAGCTACACCAGCGGCTATGGCTACACCTTC.

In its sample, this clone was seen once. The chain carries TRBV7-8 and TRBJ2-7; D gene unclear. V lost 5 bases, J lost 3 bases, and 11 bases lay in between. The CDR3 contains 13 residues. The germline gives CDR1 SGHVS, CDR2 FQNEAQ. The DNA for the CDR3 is TGTGCCAGCAGCCCAGACTTGTACTACGAGCAGTACTTC. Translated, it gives CASSPDLYYEQYF. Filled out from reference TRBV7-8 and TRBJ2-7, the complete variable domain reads GAGVSQSPRYKVAKRGQDVALRCDPISGHVSLFWYQQALGQGPEFLTYFQNEAQLDKSGLPSDRFFAERPEGSVSTLKIQRTQQEDSAVYLCASSPDLYYEQYFGPGTRLTVT.

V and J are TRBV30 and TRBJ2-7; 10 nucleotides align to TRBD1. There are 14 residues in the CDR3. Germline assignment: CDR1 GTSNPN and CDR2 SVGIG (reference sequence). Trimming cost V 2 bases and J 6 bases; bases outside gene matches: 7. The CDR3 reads CAWSTGTGASEQYF. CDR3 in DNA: TGTGCCTGGAGTACCGGGACAGGGGCGAGCGAGCAGTACTTC.

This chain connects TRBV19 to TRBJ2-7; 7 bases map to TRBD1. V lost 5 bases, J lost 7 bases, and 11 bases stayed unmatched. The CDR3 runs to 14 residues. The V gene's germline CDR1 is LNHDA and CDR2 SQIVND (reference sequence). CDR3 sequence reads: CASSLSDRVEEQYF. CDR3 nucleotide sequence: TGTGCCAGTAGTCTCTCCGACAGGGTTGAGGAGCAGTACTTC.